The 8 T cell receptor beta chains presented below share a single source sample, sequenced in a study of PD-L1 blockade in urothelial cancer. Some clones are missing from TCRdb's copy, which holds only in-frame ones; the method was immunoSEQ multiplex PCR. The sample shows about 86,000 clones, about 83% of them seen only once. Time point indicated: pretreatment peripheral blood. This material consisted of PBMCs, taken around atezolizumab (anti-PD-L1) treatment. Every receptor here comes from a man aged 55 to 69 with urothelial cancer.

The chain employs TRBV28 and TRBJ2-7; 7 bases agree with TRBD2. The CDR3 loop spans 15 amino acids. V lost 3 bases to trimming and J lost 2 bases; unmatched junction nucleotides: 7. The germline CDR1 and CDR2 sequences are MDHEN and SYDVKM. DNA for the CDR3: TGTGCCAGCAGTTTCTGGGAGGGCCGCACCTACGAGCAGTACTTC. Amino acids: CASSFWEGRTYEQYF.

V gene TRBV11-2 combines with J gene TRBJ1-2, with TRBD1 identical over 7 bases. V shed 0 bases, J shed 4 bases, and the junction held 2 bases outside the gene matches. CDR1 is SGHAT and CDR2 is FQNNGV in the germline V gene. The length of the CDR3 is 14 residues. CDR3: CASSLDSGGYGYTF. The CDR3 DNA sequence: TGTGCCAGCAGCTTAGACTCAGGGGGCTATGGCTACACCTTC.

The CDR3 DNA reads as TGTGCCAGCAGCCAAGGTGTCTCCAGGGGGCCATACGAGCAGTACTTC. Its translation: CASSQGVSRGPYEQYF. This chain connects TRBV14 to TRBJ2-7, with 8 bases identical to TRBD1. Germline V gene sequence: CDR1 SGHDN, CDR2 FVKESK. With V trimmed by 1 base and J by 4 bases, 9 bases remained unmatched. The CDR3 loop spans 16 amino acids.

V gene TRBV28 combines with J gene TRBJ2-2; TRBD1 might be the D (6 bases). V dropped 3 bases and J dropped 7 bases, with 15 bases sitting between them. Germline CDR1 and CDR2: MDHEN and SYDVKM. The CDR3 sequence is 15 residues long. The CDR3 reads CASSLYREVIGELFF. CDR3 coding DNA: TGTGCCAGCAGTTTGTACAGGGAAGTTATCGGGGAGCTGTTTTTT.

The chain combines TRBV7-9 with TRBJ2-7, with no clear D. V dropped 5 bases and J dropped 0 bases, with 8 bases sitting between them. The CDR3 is 13 residues long. Per germline, CDR1 SEHNR and CDR2 FQNEAQ (reference sequence). CDR3 amino acids: CASSAQNSYEQYF. The CDR3 nucleotides read TGTGCCAGCAGCGCACAGAACTCCTACGAGCAGTACTTC.

This chain uses TRBV25-1 with TRBJ1-5, with D tentatively TRBD1 (6 bases). Germline lookup yields CDR1 MGHDK and CDR2 SYGVNS. V lost 5 bases and J 2 bases, leaving 13 bases between the germline ends. The CDR3 runs to 15 residues. CDR3 sequence reads: CASSPRGAGNQPQHF. Here the CDR3 DNA reads TGTGCCAGCAGTCCACGGGGGGCGGGCAATCAGCCCCAGCATTTT.

The chain has TRBV5-1 and TRBJ1-2, with D unclear. V was pared by 4 bases and J by 4 bases, with 8 bases between. The CDR3 is 12 residues long. Germline V CDR1 and CDR2: SGHRS, YFSETQ. The CDR3 nucleotides read TGCGCCAGCAGCCCTGAGGGCTATGGCTACACCTTC. It is translated as CASSPEGYGYTF.

V and J are TRBV2 and TRBJ2-3, with 8 bases matching TRBD1. Per the germline V gene, CDR1 is SNHLY and CDR2 is FYNNEI. The CDR3 has 15 amino acids. V shed 10 bases and J 4 bases; nucleotides not matched to a gene: 13. The CDR3 region is CATLDRVSGSDTQYF. As DNA, the CDR3 is TGTGCCACTCTGGACAGGGTAAGCGGGTCAGATACGCAGTATTTT. Full variable domain (remainder filled in from reference TRBV2 and TRBJ2-3): EPEVTQTPSHQVTQMGQEVILRCVPISNHLYFYWYRQILGQKVEFLVSFYNNEISEKSEIFDDQFSVERPDGSNFTLKIRSTKLEDSAMYFCATLDRVSGSDTQYFGPGTRLTVL.